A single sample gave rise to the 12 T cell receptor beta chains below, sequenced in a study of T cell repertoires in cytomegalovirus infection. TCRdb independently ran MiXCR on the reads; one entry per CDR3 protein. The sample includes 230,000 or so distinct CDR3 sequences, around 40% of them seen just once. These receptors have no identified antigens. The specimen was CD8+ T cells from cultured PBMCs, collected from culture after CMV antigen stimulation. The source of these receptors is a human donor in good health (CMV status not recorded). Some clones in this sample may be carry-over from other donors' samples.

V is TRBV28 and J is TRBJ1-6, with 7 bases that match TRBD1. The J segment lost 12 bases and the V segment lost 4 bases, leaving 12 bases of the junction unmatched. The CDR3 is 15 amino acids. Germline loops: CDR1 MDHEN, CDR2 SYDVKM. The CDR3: CASSSWDSGRQPLHF. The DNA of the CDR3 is TGTGCCAGCAGTTCCTGGGACAGTGGGCGTCAACCCCTCCACTTT.

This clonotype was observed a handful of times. The CDR3, as DNA: TGTGCCAGCAGTGAAAGCGACAGCTGGGTCGTGTTGTCACCCCTCCACTTT. Its translation: CASSESDSWVVLSPLHF. This chain links TRBV6-1 with TRBJ1-6; D perhaps matches TRBD1 (5 bases). Trimming cost V 2 bases and J 10 bases, with 21 bases left between them. From germline, CDR1 is MNHNS and CDR2 SASEGT. The CDR3 runs to 17 residues.

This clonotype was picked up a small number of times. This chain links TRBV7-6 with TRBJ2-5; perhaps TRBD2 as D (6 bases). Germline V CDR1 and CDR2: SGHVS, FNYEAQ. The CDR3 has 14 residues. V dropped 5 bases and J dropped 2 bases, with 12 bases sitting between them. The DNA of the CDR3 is TGTGCCAGCAGCCCTGGGACTTTTCAAGAGACCCAGTACTTC. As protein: CASSPGTFQETQYF.

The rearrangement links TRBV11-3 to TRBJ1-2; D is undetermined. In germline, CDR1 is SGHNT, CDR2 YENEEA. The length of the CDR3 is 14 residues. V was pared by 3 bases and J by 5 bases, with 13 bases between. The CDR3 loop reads CASSLPGRSYGYTF. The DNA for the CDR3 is TGTGCCAGCAGCTTGCCAGGACGGAGTTATGGCTACACCTTC.

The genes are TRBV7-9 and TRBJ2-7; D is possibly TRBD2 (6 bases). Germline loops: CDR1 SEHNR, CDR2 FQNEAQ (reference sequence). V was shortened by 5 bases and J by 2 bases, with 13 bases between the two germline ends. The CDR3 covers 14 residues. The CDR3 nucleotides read TGTGCCAGCAGCCAAGCGGGCAGGCCCTACGAGCAGTACTTC. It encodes CASSQAGRPYEQYF.

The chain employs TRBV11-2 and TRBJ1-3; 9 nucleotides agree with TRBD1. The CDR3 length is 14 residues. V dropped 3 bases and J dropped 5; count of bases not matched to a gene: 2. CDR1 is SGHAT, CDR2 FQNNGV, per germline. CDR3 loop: CASSFGQGRNTIYF. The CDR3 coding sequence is TGTGCCAGCAGCTTCGGACAGGGGCGAAACACCATATATTTT.

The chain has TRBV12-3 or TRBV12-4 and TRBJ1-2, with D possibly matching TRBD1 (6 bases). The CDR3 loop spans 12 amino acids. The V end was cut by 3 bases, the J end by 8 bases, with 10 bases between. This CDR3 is CASSFPGVGYTF. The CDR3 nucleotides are TGTGCCAGCAGTTTCCCAGGGGTAGGCTACACCTTC.

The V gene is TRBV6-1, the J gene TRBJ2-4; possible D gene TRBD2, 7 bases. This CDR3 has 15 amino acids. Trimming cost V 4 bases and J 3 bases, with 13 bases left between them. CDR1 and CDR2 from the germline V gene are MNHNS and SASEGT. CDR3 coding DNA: TGTGCCAGCAGTGCTGAGGGGGGGGGCAAAAACATTCAGTACTTC. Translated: CASSAEGGGKNIQYF.

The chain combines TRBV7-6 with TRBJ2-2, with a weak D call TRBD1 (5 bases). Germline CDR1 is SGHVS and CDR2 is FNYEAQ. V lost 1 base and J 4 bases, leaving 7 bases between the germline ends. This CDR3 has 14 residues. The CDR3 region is CASSLGGGTGELFF. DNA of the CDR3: TGTGCCAGCAGCTTAGGGGGCGGCACCGGGGAGCTGTTTTTT.

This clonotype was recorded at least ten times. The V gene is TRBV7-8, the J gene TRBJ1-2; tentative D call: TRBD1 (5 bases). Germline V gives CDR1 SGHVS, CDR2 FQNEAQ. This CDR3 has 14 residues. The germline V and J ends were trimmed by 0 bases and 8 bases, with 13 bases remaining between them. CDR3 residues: CASSLARDRAGYTF. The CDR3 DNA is TGTGCCAGCAGCTTAGCCCGGGACCGGGCGGGCTACACCTTC.

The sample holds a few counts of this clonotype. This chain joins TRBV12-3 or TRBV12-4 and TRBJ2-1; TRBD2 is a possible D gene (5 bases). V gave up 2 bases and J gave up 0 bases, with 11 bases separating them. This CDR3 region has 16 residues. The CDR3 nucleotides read TGTGCCAGCAGTTTATTGGTAGGGAGCTCCTACAATGAGCAGTTCTTC. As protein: CASSLLVGSSYNEQFF.

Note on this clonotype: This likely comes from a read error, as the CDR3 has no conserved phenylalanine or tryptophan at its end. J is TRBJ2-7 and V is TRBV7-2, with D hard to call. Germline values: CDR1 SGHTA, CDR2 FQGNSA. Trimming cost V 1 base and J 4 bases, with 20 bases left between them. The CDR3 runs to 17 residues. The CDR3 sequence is CASSLEGRPDVEYEQYL. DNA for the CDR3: TGTGCCAGCAGCTTAGAGGGCCGTCCGGACGTTGAATACGAGCAGTACTTA.